The present T cell receptor (beta chain) was sequenced within a study of cytotoxic CD8 clonotypes in ibrutinib-treated CLL. Overall study context: The study recorded mean values of approximately 260,000 productive templates and 94,082 productive rearrangements per sample.

Clones were read by immunoSEQ multiplex PCR, and TCRdb kept only the in-frame ones, dropping some. This table holds over 120,000 clones, around 76% found once. Frozen PBMC stocks contributed approximately 1.9 micrograms of genomic DNA to the TCR beta libraries. Germline CDR1 and CDR2: MDHEN and SYDVKM. V gave up 6 bases and J gave up 2 bases, with 14 bases separating them. The CDR3 runs to 14 residues. The study's findings and limits: Sampling schedules were unmatched across sustained-remission and progressing patients. Public clonotypes proved infrequent, and on treatment they shrank or remained steady.

Note on this clone: Its specificity is unknown.

This receptor was identified in a human donor with chronic lymphocytic leukemia. Sequencing used PBMCs, obtained after 24 months of ibrutinib treatment. The rearrangement uses TRBV28 and TRBJ2-7, with D possibly matching TRBD1 (6 bases). The DNA of the CDR3 is TGTGCCAGCAGGGCCCCTGGGGGCCCCTACGAGCAGTACTTC. As protein: CASRAPGGPYEQYF.